This TCR beta chain was found in a study of Ad26.COV2.S vaccination and SARS-CoV-2 variants. Study details: Dosing was one shot or two shots 56 days apart. Overall study results and limits: The authors reported substantial breadth in spike-specific CD8+ and CD4+ T cell responses after vaccination.

There are 15 residues in the CDR3. Germline lookup yields CDR1 LGHDT and CDR2 YNNKEL (reference sequence). Trimming took off 1 base at V and 0 bases at J, with 8 bases between the two ends. TCRdb's table, derived via immunoSEQ multiplex PCR, lists solely in-frame clones and lacks some. The sample lists about 260,000 clones; roughly 89% were seen once. Treatment reported: around 19 received Ad26.COV2.S at low or high dose, single or two shots; 5 received placebo; per-sample allocation not given. All samples were drawn on day 63, counting from the first vaccine or placebo injection. On this clone itself: Its antigen is unknown. This sample includes further DNA sequences coding for the same CDR3.

The TCR comes from a person between 18 and 60 years old who received the Ad26.COV2.S COVID-19 vaccine or a placebo. Sequencing used peripheral blood, obtained in a trial of Ad26.COV2.S vaccine versus placebo. The chain links TRBV3-1 (or the pseudogene TRBV3-2) to TRBJ2-3; a possible D gene is TRBD2 (5 bases). Here the CDR3 DNA reads TGTGCCAGCAGCCAAGGGGGAGCTAGCACAGATACGCAGTATTTT. Translating gives CASSQGGASTDTQYF.